Listed below are T cell receptor beta chains from one sample, sequenced in a study of identifying expanded T cells in peripheral blood. The repertoire was sequenced with immunoSEQ multiplex PCR; TCRdb's copy has only in-frame clones and lacks some. Counted here are around 94,000 clones, around 83% occurring once; the ten biggest clones make up roughly 4%. Sequencing was done on a sample of blood. These receptors came from a person aged 18-70 years in good health. Both conserved end residues are part of each CDR3. D genes are given only for firm matches. Rows give clone size only sometimes, using once, few, many, or a class for an expanded clone.

d_call: -; clone_size: -; v_call: TRBV5-1; j_call: TRBJ2-4; cdr3_nt: TGCGCCAGCAGCTTGGGGCAACTCCGGAACATTCAGTACTTC; cdr3_aa: CASSLGQLRNIQYF
d_call: TRBD1; clone_size: -; v_call: TRBV14; j_call: TRBJ2-5; cdr3_nt: TGTGCCAGCAGCCTCCGGGACAGGGTATCGGAGACCCAGTACTTC; cdr3_aa: CASSLRDRVSETQYF
d_call: -; clone_size: -; v_call: TRBV7-2; j_call: TRBJ2-4; cdr3_nt: TGTGCCAGCAGCCCCCCGGGGGTAGCCAAAAACATTCAGTACTTC; cdr3_aa: CASSPPGVAKNIQYF
d_call: TRBD2; clone_size: -; v_call: TRBV2; j_call: TRBJ2-2; cdr3_nt: TGTGCCAGCCGGGAGGACACCGGGGAGCTGTTTTTT; cdr3_aa: CASREDTGELFF
d_call: -; clone_size: -; v_call: TRBV5-1; j_call: TRBJ1-3; cdr3_nt: TGCGCCAGCAGCCTGGCAGGGTATGGAAACACCATATATTTT; cdr3_aa: CASSLAGYGNTIYF
d_call: TRBD1; clone_size: once; v_call: TRBV29-1; j_call: TRBJ1-2; cdr3_nt: TGCAGCGTTGACCTCCGACAGGGCAACTATGGCTACACCTTC; cdr3_aa: CSVDLRQGNYGYTF
d_call: TRBD1; clone_size: -; v_call: TRBV13; j_call: TRBJ1-1; cdr3_nt: TGTGCCAGCAGCCCCACAGGGGGAGACACTGAAGCTTTCTTT; cdr3_aa: CASSPTGGDTEAFF
d_call: TRBD1; clone_size: -; v_call: TRBV29-1; j_call: TRBJ2-1; cdr3_nt: TGCAGCGTTGTTAGGGGGCCTAGTTACAATGAGCAGTTCTTC; cdr3_aa: CSVVRGPSYNEQFF
d_call: -; clone_size: -; v_call: TRBV5-6; j_call: TRBJ1-6; cdr3_nt: TGTGCCAGCAGCGACAGGAGGACCAATTCACCCCTCCACTTT; cdr3_aa: CASSDRRTNSPLHF
d_call: TRBD1; clone_size: -; v_call: TRBV7-2; j_call: TRBJ2-6; cdr3_nt: TGTGCCAGCAGCTTATTAGGGGGCGGGTCTGGGGCCAACGTCCTGACTTTC; cdr3_aa: CASSLLGGGSGANVLTF
d_call: -; clone_size: -; v_call: TRBV7-2; j_call: TRBJ1-1; cdr3_nt: TGTGCCAGCAGCTTACGAGGGGGGAGGACTGAAGCTTTCTTT; cdr3_aa: CASSLRGGRTEAFF
d_call: TRBD1; clone_size: once; v_call: TRBV11-3; j_call: TRBJ1-1; cdr3_nt: TGTGCCAGCAGCTACAACCAGGGGGGCACTGAAGCTTTCTTT; cdr3_aa: CASSYNQGGTEAFF
d_call: TRBD1; clone_size: -; v_call: TRBV19; j_call: TRBJ1-1; cdr3_nt: TGTGCCAGTTACCCCCGGGGACAGGGCAAGACTGAAGCTTTCTTT; cdr3_aa: CASYPRGQGKTEAFF
d_call: -; clone_size: -; v_call: TRBV7-2; j_call: TRBJ2-5; cdr3_nt: TGTGCCAGCAGTGGTCGGGTAGGAGGAGAGACCCAGTACTTC; cdr3_aa: CASSGRVGGETQYF
d_call: -; clone_size: -; v_call: TRBV5-8; j_call: TRBJ2-2; cdr3_nt: TGTGCCAGCAGCTTAGGTGGGGACCCCGGGGAGCTGTTTTTT; cdr3_aa: CASSLGGDPGELFF
d_call: -; clone_size: -; v_call: TRBV29-1; j_call: TRBJ2-5; cdr3_nt: TGCAGCGTTGTAAAAGGGCATGGGGGGATGCGTCAAGAGACCCAGTACTTC; cdr3_aa: CSVVKGHGGMRQETQYF
d_call: TRBD1; clone_size: -; v_call: TRBV6-6; j_call: TRBJ2-7; cdr3_nt: TGTGCCACCCTAAGGGGGACAGGAGGCGAGCAGTACTTC; cdr3_aa: CATLRGTGGEQYF
d_call: TRBD1; clone_size: -; v_call: TRBV7-8; j_call: TRBJ2-5; cdr3_nt: TGTGCCAGCAGCCCTAGGGGGCAGGGGCGGACCCAGTACTTC; cdr3_aa: CASSPRGQGRTQYF
d_call: -; clone_size: -; v_call: TRBV5-1; j_call: TRBJ2-3; cdr3_nt: TGCGCCAGCAGCTTGAGACAGACCACAGATACGCAGTATTTT; cdr3_aa: CASSLRQTTDTQYF
d_call: -; clone_size: -; v_call: TRBV14; j_call: TRBJ2-1; cdr3_nt: TGTGCCAGCAGCCGGCAAAGTTACAATGAGCAGTTCTTC; cdr3_aa: CASSRQSYNEQFF
d_call: TRBD1; clone_size: -; v_call: TRBV2; j_call: TRBJ1-5; cdr3_nt: TGTGCCAGCAGTGTAAGAGCGGGACAGAGGATGTATAGCAATCAGCCCCAGCATTTT; cdr3_aa: CASSVRAGQRMYSNQPQHF
d_call: TRBD1; clone_size: -; v_call: TRBV15; j_call: TRBJ1-1; cdr3_nt: TGTGCCACCAGCGGATCCAGGGGGCCGAACACTGAAGCTTTCTTT; cdr3_aa: CATSGSRGPNTEAFF
d_call: -; clone_size: few; v_call: TRBV7-3; j_call: TRBJ2-3; cdr3_nt: TGTGCCAGCAGCTTAACGGGGCTCACAGATACGCAGTATTTT; cdr3_aa: CASSLTGLTDTQYF
d_call: TRBD2; clone_size: -; v_call: TRBV6-1; j_call: TRBJ2-3; cdr3_nt: TGTGCCAGCAGTGCACTAGCGGGGGGGAGAAATACGCAGTATTTT; cdr3_aa: CASSALAGGRNTQYF
d_call: -; clone_size: -; v_call: TRBV5-1; j_call: TRBJ1-2; cdr3_nt: TGCGCCAGCAGCGACCCCCGATTGAAAGGGGCTCGGGGCTACACCTTC; cdr3_aa: CASSDPRLKGARGYTF